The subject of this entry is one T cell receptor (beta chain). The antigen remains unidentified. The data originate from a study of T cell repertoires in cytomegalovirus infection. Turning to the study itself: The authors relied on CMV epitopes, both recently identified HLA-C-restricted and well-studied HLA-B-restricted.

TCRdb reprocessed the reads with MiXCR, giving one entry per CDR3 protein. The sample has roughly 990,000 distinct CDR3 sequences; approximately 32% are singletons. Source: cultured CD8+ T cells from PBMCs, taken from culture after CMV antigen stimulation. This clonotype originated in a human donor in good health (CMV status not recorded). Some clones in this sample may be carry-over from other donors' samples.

The CDR3 reads CASSLGASSLGTYEQYF. DNA of the CDR3: TGTGCCAGCAGCTTGGGGGCCAGCAGCTTGGGTACCTACGAGCAGTACTTC. The V call is TRBV7-2, the J call TRBJ2-7, with D perhaps matching TRBD1 (6 bases). The germline CDR1 and CDR2 sequences are SGHTA and FQGNSA. Trimming left V 3 bases short and J 2 bases short, with 20 bases between. The CDR3 is 17 amino acids.